This is a list of T cell receptor beta chains from one sample in a study of technical replicates of blood from a few donors. Sequenced by immunoSEQ multiplex PCR; TCRdb stores in-frame clones only, minus some. Among about 88,000 clones listed, 92% were seen once. The sample consisted of T cells isolated from PBMCs. The source of these receptors is a human donor in good health. CDR3s include the opening cysteine and the closing phenylalanine or tryptophan. Fields, in order: clone size, D gene, J gene, CDR3 length, V gene, CDR3 protein, CDR3 DNA. A D gene is named only where the DNA matches it firmly. Not all rows give a size; the values are once, few, many and, for expanded clones, a class.

abundance: -
d_gene: -
j_gene: TRBJ2-1
len: 10
v_gene: TRBV20-1
CDR3aa: CSVGIAEQFF
CDR3nt: TGCAGTGTCGGGATTGCTGAGCAGTTCTTC

abundance: -
d_gene: TRBD1
j_gene: TRBJ1-2
len: 13
v_gene: TRBV6-5
CDR3aa: CASSKGQHLGYTF
CDR3nt: TGTGCCAGCAGTAAGGGACAGCACCTTGGCTACACCTTC

abundance: -
d_gene: TRBD2
j_gene: TRBJ2-1
len: 17
v_gene: TRBV7-2
CDR3aa: CASSLMGGGTSYNEQFF
CDR3nt: TGTGCCAGCAGCTTAATGGGCGGGGGGACCTCCTACAATGAGCAGTTCTTC

abundance: -
d_gene: TRBD1
j_gene: TRBJ2-7
len: 15
v_gene: TRBV28
CDR3aa: CASEIQGAPNYEQYF
CDR3nt: TGTGCCAGCGAAATCCAGGGGGCCCCAAACTACGAGCAGTACTTC

abundance: once
d_gene: TRBD1
j_gene: TRBJ2-7
len: 13
v_gene: TRBV5-1
CDR3aa: CASSFRQGYEQYF
CDR3nt: TGCGCCAGCAGCTTTAGACAGGGCTACGAGCAGTACTTC

abundance: once
d_gene: TRBD2
j_gene: TRBJ2-7
len: 14
v_gene: TRBV27
CDR3aa: CASSLGPAGDEQYF
CDR3nt: TGTGCCAGCAGTCTCGGCCCAGCGGGAGACGAGCAGTACTTC

abundance: -
d_gene: -
j_gene: TRBJ2-5
len: 14
v_gene: TRBV10-3
CDR3aa: CAISVEYGQETQYF
CDR3nt: TGTGCCATCAGTGTAGAGTACGGCCAAGAGACCCAGTACTTC

abundance: -
d_gene: TRBD1
j_gene: TRBJ1-6
len: 16
v_gene: TRBV30
CDR3aa: CAWSRPQAGGSSPLHF
CDR3nt: TGTGCCTGGAGTAGACCTCAGGCAGGGGGCAGTTCACCCCTCCACTTT

abundance: -
d_gene: TRBD2
j_gene: TRBJ2-3
len: 14
v_gene: TRBV19
CDR3aa: CATSFGSSGVTQYF
CDR3nt: TGTGCCACCTCTTTTGGGTCTAGCGGGGTGACGCAGTATTTT

abundance: -
d_gene: TRBD2
j_gene: TRBJ2-1
len: 15
v_gene: TRBV5-1
CDR3aa: CASSSQLAGYNEQFF
CDR3nt: TGCGCCAGCAGCTCCCAACTAGCGGGGTACAATGAGCAGTTCTTC

abundance: -
d_gene: TRBD1
j_gene: TRBJ1-5
len: 16
v_gene: TRBV7-9
CDR3aa: CASSQGGRGSNQPQHF
CDR3nt: TGTGCCAGCAGCCAGGGGGGCAGGGGTAGCAATCAGCCCCAGCATTTT

abundance: -
d_gene: -
j_gene: TRBJ2-7
len: 12
v_gene: TRBV19
CDR3aa: CASSRDSYEQYF
CDR3nt: TGTGCCAGTAGCAGGGACTCCTACGAGCAGTACTTC

abundance: -
d_gene: -
j_gene: TRBJ1-6
len: 15
v_gene: TRBV6-5
CDR3aa: CASSYGSSYNSPLHF
CDR3nt: TGTGCCAGCAGTTACGGCAGCTCCTATAATTCACCCCTCCACTTT

abundance: -
d_gene: TRBD2
j_gene: TRBJ2-7
len: 20
v_gene: TRBV4-1
CDR3aa: CASSQVFAPARTSGLIWQYF
CDR3nt: TGCGCCAGCAGCCAAGTATTCGCTCCAGCCAGGACTAGCGGACTTATTTGGCAGTACTTC

abundance: -
d_gene: -
j_gene: TRBJ2-3
len: 15
v_gene: TRBV10-1
CDR3aa: CASSLDSPGTDTQYF
CDR3nt: TGCGCCAGCAGTTTAGACTCCCCTGGGACAGATACGCAGTATTTT

abundance: -
d_gene: -
j_gene: TRBJ2-6
len: 15
v_gene: TRBV15
CDR3aa: CATSRQFSGANVLTF
CDR3nt: TGTGCCACCAGCCGACAGTTTTCTGGGGCCAACGTCCTGACTTTC

abundance: -
d_gene: -
j_gene: TRBJ2-1
len: 13
v_gene: TRBV5-1
CDR3aa: CASSRNREDEQFF
CDR3nt: TGCGCCAGCAGCCGGAACAGGGAAGATGAGCAGTTCTTC

abundance: -
d_gene: TRBD1
j_gene: TRBJ2-7
len: 13
v_gene: TRBV5-1
CDR3aa: CASRGQGPYEQYF
CDR3nt: TGCGCCAGCAGAGGACAGGGTCCCTACGAGCAGTACTTC

abundance: -
d_gene: -
j_gene: TRBJ1-4
len: 16
v_gene: TRBV28
CDR3aa: CASSTRQLATNEKLFF
CDR3nt: TGTGCCAGCAGTACGAGACAACTGGCAACTAATGAAAAACTGTTTTTT

abundance: -
d_gene: -
j_gene: TRBJ1-2
len: 13
v_gene: TRBV27
CDR3aa: CASSATANYGYTF
CDR3nt: TGTGCCAGCAGTGCGACAGCTAACTATGGCTACACCTTC

abundance: once
d_gene: TRBD2
j_gene: TRBJ2-7
len: 15
v_gene: TRBV27
CDR3aa: CASSSRDYSSYEQYF
CDR3nt: TGTGCCAGCAGTTCTAGGGACTATTCCTCCTACGAGCAGTACTTC

abundance: -
d_gene: TRBD1
j_gene: TRBJ1-1
len: 13
v_gene: TRBV10-3
CDR3aa: CATSTGANTEAFF
CDR3nt: TGTGCCACCTCTACAGGGGCGAACACTGAAGCTTTCTTT

abundance: -
d_gene: TRBD2
j_gene: TRBJ2-3
len: 18
v_gene: TRBV10-3
CDR3aa: CASRTSGSQRGSTDTQYF
CDR3nt: TGTGCCTCGAGGACTAGCGGGTCCCAGAGGGGTAGCACAGATACGCAGTATTTT

abundance: -
d_gene: -
j_gene: TRBJ1-1
len: 13
v_gene: TRBV10-1
CDR3aa: CASSEVLDSQAFF
CDR3nt: TGCGCCAGCAGTGAGGTTCTGGACAGCCAAGCTTTCTTT

abundance: -
d_gene: -
j_gene: TRBJ1-4
len: 15
v_gene: TRBV10-3
CDR3aa: CAISDRGNRDEKLFF
CDR3nt: TGTGCCATCAGTGATCGGGGGAATAGGGATGAAAAACTGTTTTTT

abundance: -
d_gene: -
j_gene: TRBJ2-7
len: 15
v_gene: TRBV4-1
CDR3aa: CASSQAGTKSYEQYF
CDR3nt: TGCGCCAGCAGCCAAGCCGGGACAAAGTCCTACGAGCAGTACTTC

abundance: -
d_gene: TRBD1
j_gene: TRBJ2-7
len: 14
v_gene: TRBV9
CDR3aa: CASSVGTGPYEQYF
CDR3nt: TGTGCCAGCAGCGTGGGGACAGGCCCCTACGAGCAGTACTTC

abundance: -
d_gene: -
j_gene: TRBJ1-6
len: 15
v_gene: TRBV4-1
CDR3aa: CASSHPVPSNSPLHF
CDR3nt: TGCGCCAGCAGCCATCCCGTACCGAGTAATTCACCCCTCCACTTT

abundance: -
d_gene: -
j_gene: TRBJ2-1
len: 15
v_gene: TRBV12-5
CDR3aa: CASGDGNRVFDEQFF
CDR3nt: TGTGCTAGTGGAGATGGTAACAGGGTGTTCGATGAGCAGTTCTTC

abundance: -
d_gene: -
j_gene: TRBJ1-3
len: 14
v_gene: TRBV19
CDR3aa: CASSETQGRNTIYF
CDR3nt: TGTGCCAGTAGTGAAACTCAGGGTAGAAACACCATATATTTT

abundance: -
d_gene: -
j_gene: TRBJ1-4
len: 13
v_gene: TRBV27
CDR3aa: CASSLSPIEKLFF
CDR3nt: TGTGCCAGCAGTTTATCCCCTATTGAAAAACTGTTTTTT

abundance: -
d_gene: -
j_gene: TRBJ1-2
len: 15
v_gene: TRBV9
CDR3aa: CASSVEGGEKYGYTF
CDR3nt: TGTGCCAGCAGCGTAGAGGGAGGTGAGAAGTACGGCTACACCTTC

abundance: -
d_gene: -
j_gene: TRBJ1-1
len: 16
v_gene: TRBV10-2
CDR3aa: CASSESFTQENTEAFF
CDR3nt: TGCGCCAGCAGTGAGTCGTTTACACAAGAGAACACTGAAGCTTTCTTT

abundance: -
d_gene: -
j_gene: TRBJ2-3
len: 15
v_gene: TRBV6-4
CDR3aa: CASSDSVGATDTQYF
CDR3nt: TGTGCCAGCAGTGACTCGGTGGGGGCTACAGATACGCAGTATTTT

abundance: -
d_gene: -
j_gene: TRBJ2-1
len: 15
v_gene: TRBV5-4
CDR3aa: CASSFRRITYNEQFF
CDR3nt: TGTGCCAGCAGCTTCCGGCGGATTACCTACAATGAGCAGTTCTTC

abundance: once
d_gene: TRBD1
j_gene: TRBJ2-5
len: 15
v_gene: TRBV7-9
CDR3aa: CASSLVQGGGETQYF
CDR3nt: TGTGCCAGCAGCTTAGTACAGGGGGGTGGAGAGACCCAGTACTTC

abundance: -
d_gene: -
j_gene: TRBJ2-7
len: 13
v_gene: TRBV18
CDR3aa: CASSPPSFDEQYF
CDR3nt: TGTGCCAGCTCACCACCGTCTTTCGACGAGCAGTACTTC

abundance: -
d_gene: TRBD2
j_gene: TRBJ2-5
len: 17
v_gene: TRBV29-1
CDR3aa: CSVDGAVAGVREETQYF
CDR3nt: TGCAGCGTTGACGGGGCGGTAGCGGGAGTCCGGGAAGAGACCCAGTACTTC

abundance: -
d_gene: TRBD1
j_gene: TRBJ1-2
len: 19
v_gene: TRBV7-9
CDR3aa: CASSSIRNRDSLIRYGYTF
CDR3nt: TGTGCCAGCAGCTCAATCCGAAACCGGGACAGCCTTATCCGCTATGGCTACACCTTC

abundance: -
d_gene: -
j_gene: TRBJ1-1
len: 15
v_gene: TRBV19
CDR3aa: CASSPDLRGSTEAFF
CDR3nt: TGTGCCAGTAGTCCTGACCTCAGGGGATCCACTGAAGCTTTCTTT

abundance: -
d_gene: TRBD1
j_gene: TRBJ1-1
len: 13
v_gene: TRBV6-6
CDR3aa: CASSSQGEWKAFF
CDR3nt: TGTGCCAGCAGTTCTCAGGGGGAATGGAAAGCTTTCTTT

abundance: -
d_gene: -
j_gene: TRBJ2-3
len: 11
v_gene: TRBV30
CDR3aa: CAWSPVDTQYF
CDR3nt: TGTGCCTGGAGTCCAGTGGATACGCAGTATTTT